This T cell receptor (beta chain) was retrieved from a study of blood T cell repertoires in COVID-19. In the study overall: PBMCs, B-cell-depleted T cells, or T cells provided the cDNA or gDNA that made up the material.

Followed longitudinally, the Seattle patients had been enrolled during active infection. The repertoire was sequenced with immunoSEQ multiplex PCR; TCRdb's copy has only in-frame clones and lacks some. The table lists some 180,000 clones, roughly 88% of them singletons, with 5.5% to 8% in the top ten. V shed 6 bases and J 4 bases; nucleotides not matched to a gene: 10. Germline values: CDR1 MNHNY, CDR2 SVGAGI (reference sequence). The CDR3 consists of 16 residues. The sequenced sample was peripheral blood. This sequence was found in a woman aged 40 to 50 with COVID-19, enrolled during active disease. The chain couples TRBV6-6 to TRBJ2-1; 9 nucleotides match TRBD2. CDR3 in amino acids: CASSPFPRGGYNEQFF. The CDR3 region has the DNA TGTGCCAGCAGCCCTTTTCCGCGGGGGGGGTACAATGAGCAGTTCTTC.